The 21 T cell receptor beta chains below all came from one sample that was sequenced in a study of cytomegalovirus exposure and HLA in healthy donors. Assay: immunoSEQ multiplex PCR; the TCRdb copy retains only in-frame clones and omits some. The top ten hold roughly 0.96% of the sample, which has a few hundred thousand clones, 88% seen once. Sequencing was carried out using PBMCs. The receptors shown here come from a man aged 25 to 40 in good health and CMV-seronegative.

The chain has TRBV6-5 and TRBJ1-1; perhaps TRBD1 as D (6 bases). The germline V gene has CDR1 MNHEY and CDR2 SVGAGI. Trimming took off 10 bases at V and 1 base at J, with 13 bases between the two ends. The CDR3 covers 13 residues. CDR3 coding DNA: TGTGCCACGGAAGACAGGCCGAACACTGAAGCTTTCTTT. It encodes CATEDRPNTEAFF.

The J gene is TRBJ2-5, the V gene TRBV9; 7 bases line up with TRBD1. V gave up 4 bases and J gave up 4 bases; unmatched junction bases: 16. This CDR3 contains 17 residues. CDR1 SGDLS and CDR2 YYNGEE come from the germline V gene. CDR3 nucleotides: TGTGCCAGCAGCTTAACTGACAGGGCACGACTGGGAGAGACCCAGTACTTC. It codes for CASSLTDRARLGETQYF.

The chain carries TRBV2 and TRBJ1-4, with 12 nucleotides matching TRBD1. The CDR3 is made up of 15 amino acids. The V and J ends lost 5 bases and 7 bases, in that order; junction bases with no gene match: 5. The germline V gene has CDR1 SNHLY and CDR2 FYNNEI. As DNA, the CDR3 is TGTGCCAGCAGTAACCGGGACAGGGGGCCTGAAAAACTGTTTTTT. Protein sequence: CASSNRDRGPEKLFF. The full variable domain, in which reference TRBV2 and TRBJ1-4 provide the parts outside the CDR3, is EPEVTQTPSHQVTQMGQEVILRCVPISNHLYFYWYRQILGQKVEFLVSFYNNEISEKSEIFDDQFSVERPDGSNFTLKIRSTKLEDSAMYFCASSNRDRGPEKLFFGSGTQLSVL.

This chain connects TRBV20-1 to TRBJ2-2; D call uncertain. The CDR3 is 11 amino acids. Germline V gene lookup returns CDR1 DFQATT and CDR2 SNEGSKA (reference sequence). V was clipped by 1 base and J by 6 bases, with 3 bases between them. The CDR3 here is CSARAAGELFF. In DNA form, the CDR3 reads TGCAGTGCTAGAGCGGCCGGGGAGCTGTTTTTT.

The V call is TRBV7-9, the J call TRBJ2-1, with TRBD2 as a possible D gene (5 bases). This CDR3 has 15 amino acids. V dropped 0 bases and J dropped 8 bases, with 14 bases sitting between them. Germline V gene data show CDR1 as SEHNR and CDR2 as FQNEAQ (reference sequence). The CDR3: CASSLAVHPGDEQFF. In DNA form, the CDR3 reads TGTGCCAGCAGCTTAGCAGTCCACCCCGGGGATGAGCAGTTCTTC.

This chain links TRBV30 with TRBJ1-2; D is possibly TRBD1 (5 bases). CDR1 GTSNPN and CDR2 SVGIG come from the germline V gene (reference sequence). The CDR3 sequence is 15 residues long. Trimming pared 5 bases from V and 3 bases from J, leaving 19 bases between. CDR3 in DNA: TGTGCCTGGCTCACACCGGGGACTGAATACTATGGCTACACCTTC. Its protein is CAWLTPGTEYYGYTF.

The rearrangement links TRBV14 to TRBJ2-3; 10 bases agree with TRBD2. Germline assignment: CDR1 SGHDN and CDR2 FVKESK. This CDR3 contains 19 residues. The junction had 10 bases not matched to a gene; V was cut back by 0 bases and J by 1 base. CDR3 residues: CASSQDWKRGGRGTDTQYF. CDR3 coding DNA: TGTGCCAGCAGCCAAGATTGGAAGCGGGGGGGCCGAGGCACAGATACGCAGTATTTT.

The chain recombines TRBV7-2 with TRBJ1-4; D unclear. From germline, CDR1 is SGHTA and CDR2 FQGNSA. The length of the CDR3 is 15 residues. V dropped 5 bases and J dropped 4 bases, with 14 bases sitting between them. CDR3 amino acids: CASSPSGRGNEKLFF. The CDR3 coding sequence is TGTGCCAGCAGCCCCTCGGGTCGGGGTAATGAAAAACTGTTTTTT.

V and J are TRBV7-9 and TRBJ1-4; D call uncertain. This CDR3 has 12 amino acids. Between the trimmed V and J ends, which lost 5 bases and 6 bases, there was a span of 7 bases. CDR1 and CDR2 (germline): SEHNR, FQNEAQ (reference sequence). In DNA form, the CDR3 reads TGTGCCAGCAGCCGACAAGATGAAAAACTGTTTTTT. This translates into CASSRQDEKLFF.

This rearrangement joins TRBV18 to TRBJ2-7; D unclear. The germline V gene encodes CDR1 KGHSH and CDR2 LQKENI. V was shortened by 2 bases and J by 0 bases, with 11 bases between the two germline ends. The CDR3 contains 15 residues. DNA for the CDR3: TGTGCCAGCTCACCAGTTTCACAGTTCTCCTACGAGCAGTACTTC. Translation: CASSPVSQFSYEQYF.

The chain joins TRBV6-6 to TRBJ2-7; the match to TRBD1 covers 7 bases. J lost 4 bases, V lost 0 bases, and 9 bases had no gene match. CDR1 MNHNY and CDR2 SVGAGI come from the germline V gene (reference sequence). The CDR3 extends over 16 amino acids. The CDR3 region has the DNA TGTGCCAGCAGTTACTCGATTAGACAGGGTGGTTACGAGCAGTACTTC. This codes for CASSYSIRQGGYEQYF.

The sample holds a few counts of this clone. The chain employs TRBV5-6 and TRBJ2-3; TRBD2 matches at 7 bases. Germline values: CDR1 SGHDT, CDR2 YYEEEE. V trimming: 1 base; J trimming: 1 base; junction bases outside the gene matches: 0. This CDR3 comprises 14 residues. Here the CDR3 DNA reads TGTGCCAGCAGCTTGCGGGGGGGCACAGATACGCAGTATTTT. This translates into CASSLRGGTDTQYF. Full variable domain (outside the CDR3, taken from reference TRBV5-6 and TRBJ2-3): DAGVTQSPTHLIKTRGQQVTLRCSPKSGHDTVSWYQQALGQGPQFIFQYYEEEERQRGNFPDRFSGHQFPNYSSELNVNALLLGDSALYLCASSLRGGTDTQYFGPGTRLTVL.

This clone has more than one count but fewer than ten. The V call is TRBV27, the J call TRBJ2-3; 8 bases are a match to TRBD1. This CDR3 region has 16 residues. V lost 3 bases to trimming and J lost 3 bases; unmatched junction nucleotides: 8. CDR1 is MNHEY, CDR2 SMNVEV, per germline (reference sequence). Written as DNA, the CDR3 is TGTGCCAGCAGTTTCTCGGACAGGGTGGGGACAGATACGCAGTATTTT. Translation gives CASSFSDRVGTDTQYF.

This chain uses TRBV19 with TRBJ2-5; 7 bases agree with TRBD2. Germline V CDR1 and CDR2: LNHDA, SQIVND (reference sequence). J was trimmed by 0 bases and V by 5 bases; bases with no gene match: 0. The CDR3 is made up of 13 amino acids. CDR3 sequence: CASSGTNQETQYF. DNA for the CDR3: TGTGCCAGTAGTGGGACTAACCAAGAGACCCAGTACTTC.

This clone was seen just once. The rearrangement uses TRBV4-3 and TRBJ1-4, with TRBD1 as a possible D gene (6 bases). The CDR3 extends over 16 amino acids. Per germline, CDR1 LGHNA and CDR2 YSLEER. The V gene lost 1 base and the J gene lost 6 bases, with 15 bases spanning the gap. The CDR3, as DNA: TGCGCCAGCAGCCAAGTAAACAGGGTGGGGTATGAAAAACTGTTTTTT. It yields the protein CASSQVNRVGYEKLFF.

The gene calls are TRBV11-2 and TRBJ2-7; D might be TRBD1 (6 bases). Germline CDR1 reads SGHAT; CDR2 reads FQNNGV. Trimming shortened V by 4 bases and J by 3 bases, and 13 bases separated the two germline ends. There are 14 residues in the CDR3. Here the CDR3 DNA reads TGTGCCAGCAGCTCGGACAGATACCTCTACGAGCAGTACTTC. This sequence encodes CASSSDRYLYEQYF.

The gene calls are TRBV15 and TRBJ2-2, with 9 bases that match TRBD1. The junction had 3 bases not matched to a gene; V was cut back by 4 bases and J by 3 bases. Germline CDR1 is LNHNV and CDR2 is YYDKDF (reference sequence). This CDR3 is 15 amino acids long. The CDR3 DNA sequence: TGTGCCACCAGCAAGGGACAGGGATACACCGGGGAGCTGTTTTTT. It is translated as CATSKGQGYTGELFF. The variable domain in full, with the rest retrieved from reference TRBV15 and TRBJ2-2, is DAMVIQNPRYQVTQFGKPVTLSCSQTLNHNVMYWYQQKSSQAPKLLFHYYDKDFNNEADTPDNFQSRRPNTSFCFLDIRSPGLGDTAMYLCATSKGQGYTGELFFGEGSRLTVL.

The genes are TRBV27 and TRBJ2-2, with D possibly TRBD2 on 5 matching bases. Trimming shortened V by 1 base and J by 3 bases, and 15 bases separated the two germline ends. This CDR3 contains 17 residues. Germline V gene data show CDR1 as MNHEY and CDR2 as SMNVEV (reference sequence). The DNA of the CDR3 is TGTGCCAGCAGTTTATACGGACTGGCCTACGACACCGGGGAGCTGTTTTTT. It yields the protein CASSLYGLAYDTGELFF.

About this clone itself: Different DNA sequences within this sample yield the same CDR3. V usage is TRBV18 and J usage is TRBJ2-7; D not certain. This CDR3 is built from 12 residues. V lost 6 bases and J 0 bases, leaving 6 bases between the germline ends. Germline-derived CDR1 and CDR2 are KGHSH and LQKENI. The CDR3: CASSLSSYEQYF. The CDR3 region has the DNA TGTGCCAGCTCCCTCAGCTCCTACGAGCAGTACTTC.

The gene calls are TRBV25-1 and TRBJ2-7; maybe TRBD1 (6 bases). This CDR3 spans 13 amino acids. From germline, CDR1 is MGHDK and CDR2 SYGVNS. V was trimmed by 3 bases and J by 2 bases, leaving 8 bases between them. This chain's CDR3 is CASSDWGPYEQYF. CDR3 nucleotide sequence: TGTGCCAGCAGTGATTGGGGGCCCTACGAGCAGTACTTC.

The table lists this clone with a count of one. The chain joins TRBV27 to TRBJ1-1; D is unclear. V lost 3 bases and J lost 6, with 11 bases in between. The CDR3 extends over 13 amino acids. Germline V gives CDR1 MNHEY, CDR2 SMNVEV (reference sequence). In DNA form, the CDR3 reads TGTGCCAGCAGTTTGCTTTTGAGCTCTGAAGCTTTCTTT. Translating it yields CASSLLLSSEAFF.